The rows below give T cell receptor beta chains drawn from one sample of a study of cytomegalovirus exposure and HLA in healthy donors. Method: immunoSEQ multiplex PCR; TCRdb's copy keeps in-frame clones and lacks some. The table has 130,000 to 150,000 clones, about 74% seen once. Sequencing used PBMCs. These TCRs come from a woman aged 45 to 65 in good health and CMV-seronegative. CDR3s include the opening cysteine and the closing phenylalanine or tryptophan. A D gene is named only where the DNA matches it firmly. The size of a clone is reported for some rows only, either as once, few or many, or as a class for expanded clones.

NA,TRBJ1-5,TRBV28,NA,TGTGCCAGCAAACCCCACGGAGAAGCCAATCAGCCCCAGCATTTT,CASKPHGEANQPQHF
TRBD2,TRBJ2-5,TRBV9,NA,TGTGCCAGCAGCGTACTAGCGGGGATCCAAGAGACCCAGTACTTC,CASSVLAGIQETQYF
TRBD1,TRBJ1-4,TRBV29-1,NA,TGCAGCGTATTGACAGGGTGGGGAGAAAAACTGTTTTTT,CSVLTGWGEKLFF
TRBD1,TRBJ1-4,TRBV18,NA,TGTGCCAGCTCACCGGAGACAGGGTTGAATGAAAAACTGTTTTTT,CASSPETGLNEKLFF
TRBD1,TRBJ1-4,TRBV27,NA,TGTGCCAGCAGACTCCGACAGGGGGAAGGGGAAAAACTGTTTTTT,CASRLRQGEGEKLFF
NA,TRBJ1-5,TRBV28,NA,TGTGCCAGCAGGCCCCCGGGTAGCAATCAGCCCCAGCATTTT,CASRPPGSNQPQHF
NA,TRBJ2-2,TRBV14,few,TGTGCCAGCAGCCAGGGCCGCATGGGCGCCGGGGAGCTGTTTTTT,CASSQGRMGAGELFF
NA,TRBJ1-3,TRBV7-6,once,TGTGCCAGCTGGGGCAGGGATGGAAACACCATATATTTT,CASWGRDGNTIYF
TRBD1,TRBJ1-5,TRBV5-5,once,TGTGCCAGCAGCCGGGACAGGGGCAATCAGCCCCAGCATTTT,CASSRDRGNQPQHF
NA,TRBJ2-7,TRBV13,NA,TGTGCCAGCAGTGCCCCAGGACATTCCTACGAGCAGTACTTC,CASSAPGHSYEQYF
NA,TRBJ2-1,TRBV27,NA,TGTGCCAGCAGTTTGAACAGCGAGCAGTTCTTC,CASSLNSEQFF
TRBD2,TRBJ2-3,TRBV4-3,NA,TGCGCCAGCAGCCAGGAATTGGGGCTAGCGGGGGGGCAAGATACGCAGTATTTT,CASSQELGLAGGQDTQYF
NA,TRBJ2-2,TRBV5-6,NA,TGTGCCAGCAGCATAGGGGTAGGGGTCGTCGGGGAGCTGTTTTTT,CASSIGVGVVGELFF
NA,TRBJ1-2,TRBV7-9,NA,TGTGCCAGCAGCTTAAGGGGGGGCTATGGCTACACCTTC,CASSLRGGYGYTF
NA,TRBJ2-3,TRBV19,NA,TGTGCCAGTAGTAACACAGGGGGGGCAGATACGCAGTATTTT,CASSNTGGADTQYF
NA,TRBJ2-1,TRBV2,NA,TGTGCCAGCAGTGAGGTGATGGACTCCTCCTATTTTAGTGAGCAGTTCTTC,CASSEVMDSSYFSEQFF
NA,TRBJ2-2,TRBV10-3,NA,TGTGCCACCCAGGGTATGGCTGGCCTTGGGGAGCTGTTTTTT,CATQGMAGLGELFF
TRBD1,TRBJ1-2,TRBV28,few,TGTGCCAGCAGTTTTTCCTCAGGGGGCGATGGCTACACCTTC,CASSFSSGGDGYTF
NA,TRBJ2-7,TRBV4-1,NA,TGCGCCAGCAGCCAAGGTTTAGCTTACGAGCAGTACTTC,CASSQGLAYEQYF
NA,TRBJ1-1,TRBV5-1,NA,TGCGCCAGCAGCTTGGGGTCCGTTAGTATGAACACTGAAGCTTTCTTT,CASSLGSVSMNTEAFF
TRBD1,TRBJ1-3,TRBV7-2,NA,TGTGCCAGCAGCCAACGACAGGGGGCGAAACGATTCTCTGGAAACACCATATATTTT,CASSQRQGAKRFSGNTIYF
TRBD1,TRBJ2-1,TRBV9,NA,TGTGCCAGCAGCGTAGCTACCGGACAGGGGGACAATGAGCAGTTCTTC,CASSVATGQGDNEQFF
TRBD1,TRBJ2-7,TRBV19,NA,TGTGCCAGTATTGTGGACAGGGCCTCCTACGAGCAGTACTTC,CASIVDRASYEQYF
NA,TRBJ1-1,TRBV27,NA,TGTGCCAGCAGTTTACGACCGGGGAACACTGAAGCTTTCTTT,CASSLRPGNTEAFF
TRBD2,TRBJ2-7,TRBV11-2,few,TGTGCCAGCAGCATACGACTAGCGGGAGAGCAGTACTTC,CASSIRLAGEQYF
NA,TRBJ2-5,TRBV2,once,TGTGCCAGCTCGGGGGTAGGAGAGACCCAGTACTTC,CASSGVGETQYF
NA,TRBJ2-1,TRBV7-2,NA,TGTGCCAGCAGCCCCGCTAGGAATGAGCAGTTCTTC,CASSPARNEQFF